This T cell receptor beta chain was profiled in a study of T cell responses to AZD1222 COVID-19 vaccine. General study points: Repertoire collection took place solely once the T cell response had peaked. At baseline, seropositivity was found in only a handful of AZD1222 recipients. Donors, mostly white British, included more females; clonal diversity was possibly underestimated.

The CDR3 covers 13 residues. Between the trimmed V and J ends, which lost 2 bases and 3 bases, there was a span of 5 bases. Per germline, CDR1 ENHRY and CDR2 SYGVKD. Turning to this clone: As yet, its antigen is unknown.

TCRdb's table, derived via immunoSEQ multiplex PCR, lists solely in-frame clones and lacks some. In the table there are 95,000 or so clones, 85% to 90% of which are singletons. The origin of this receptor is an adult in good health. The sample in question was peripheral blood, obtained on day 0 of AZD1222 vaccination. This chain connects TRBV10-3 to TRBJ1-3, with D uncertain. The CDR3 sequence is CAISEPNGNTIYF. DNA of the CDR3: TGTGCCATCAGTGAGCCGAATGGAAACACCATATATTTT.